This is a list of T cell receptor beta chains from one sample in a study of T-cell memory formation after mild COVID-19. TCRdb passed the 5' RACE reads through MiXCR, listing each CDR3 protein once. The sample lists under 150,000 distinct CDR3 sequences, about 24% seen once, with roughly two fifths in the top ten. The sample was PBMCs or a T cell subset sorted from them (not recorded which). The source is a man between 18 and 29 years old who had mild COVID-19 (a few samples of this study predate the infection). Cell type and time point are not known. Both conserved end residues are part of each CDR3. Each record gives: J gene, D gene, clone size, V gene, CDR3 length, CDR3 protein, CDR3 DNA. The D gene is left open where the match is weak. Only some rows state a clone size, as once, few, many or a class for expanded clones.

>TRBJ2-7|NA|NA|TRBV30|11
CAWSRGGEQYF
TGTGCCTGGAGTCGAGGGGGCGAGCAGTACTTC
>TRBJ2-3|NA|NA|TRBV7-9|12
CASAGPTDTQYF
TGTGCCAGCGCCGGACCTACAGATACGCAGTATTTT
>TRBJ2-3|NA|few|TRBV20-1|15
CSARGPGGGLDTQYF
TGCAGTGCTAGGGGTCCGGGCGGGGGCCTGGATACGCAGTATTTT
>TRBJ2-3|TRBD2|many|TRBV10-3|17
CAISDFERGGLKDTQYF
TGTGCCATCAGTGATTTCGAGCGGGGGGGCCTCAAAGATACGCAGTATTTT
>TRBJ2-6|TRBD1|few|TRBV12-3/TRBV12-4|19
CASSLGGQGDSSGANVLTF
TGTGCCAGCAGTTTAGGCGGACAGGGGGATTCCTCTGGGGCCAACGTCCTGACTTTC
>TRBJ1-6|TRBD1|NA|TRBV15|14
CATRRDRGLSPLHF
TGTGCCACCAGGAGGGACAGGGGGCTTTCACCCCTCCACTTT
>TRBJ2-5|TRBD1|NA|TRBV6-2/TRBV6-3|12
CASDRGRETQYF
TGTGCCAGCGACAGGGGGCGCGAGACCCAGTACTTC
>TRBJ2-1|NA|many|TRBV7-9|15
CASSCYDGTYNEQFF
TGTGCCAGCAGTTGTTACGACGGTACCTACAATGAGCAGTTCTTC
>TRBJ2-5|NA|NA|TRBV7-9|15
CASSLVGGERETQYF
TGTGCCAGCAGCTTAGTAGGAGGGGAGCGAGAGACCCAGTACTTC
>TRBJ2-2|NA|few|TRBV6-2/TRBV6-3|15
CASSWRDKATGELFF
TGTGCCAGCAGTTGGCGGGATAAGGCCACCGGGGAGCTGTTTTTT
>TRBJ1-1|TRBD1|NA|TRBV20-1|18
CSARAWQGAAGVSTEAFF
TGCAGTGCTAGGGCTTGGCAGGGGGCAGCAGGCGTAAGCACTGAAGCTTTCTTT
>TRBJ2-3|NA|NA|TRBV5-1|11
CASNGPDTQYF
TGCGCCAGCAATGGCCCCGATACGCAGTATTTT
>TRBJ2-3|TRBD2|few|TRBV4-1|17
CASSQPTSGGSTDTQYF
TGCGCCAGCAGCCAGCCTACTAGCGGCGGAAGCACAGATACGCAGTATTTT
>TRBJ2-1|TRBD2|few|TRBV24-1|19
CATSDRLAGGTSSYNEQFF
TGTGCCACCAGTGATCGACTAGCGGGGGGTACGAGCTCCTACAATGAGCAGTTCTTC
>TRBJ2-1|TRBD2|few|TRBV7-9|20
CASSTGTSGGAEYFLDEQFF
TGTGCCAGCAGCACCGGGACTAGCGGGGGGGCCGAGTATTTCCTCGATGAGCAGTTCTTC
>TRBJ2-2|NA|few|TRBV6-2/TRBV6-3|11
CASWGSGELFF
TGTGCCAGTTGGGGGTCCGGGGAGCTGTTTTTT
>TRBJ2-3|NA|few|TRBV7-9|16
CASHTSEGLPEDTQYF
TGTGCCAGCCACACGTCCGAGGGGCTCCCAGAGGATACGCAGTATTTT
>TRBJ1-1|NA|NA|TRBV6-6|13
CASSQGQYLPAFF
TGTGCCAGCAGTCAAGGACAGTACCTGCCCGCTTTCTTT
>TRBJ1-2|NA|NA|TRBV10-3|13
CAIRGALNYGYTF
TGTGCCATCAGAGGGGCCCTGAACTATGGCTACACCTTC
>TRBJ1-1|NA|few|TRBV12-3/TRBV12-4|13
CASRDAGGTEAFF
TGTGCCAGCAGGGATGCGGGGGGCACTGAAGCTTTCTTT
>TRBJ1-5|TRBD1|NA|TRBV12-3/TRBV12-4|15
CASSLILTGGQPQHF
TGTGCCAGCAGTTTGATCCTGACAGGGGGTCAGCCCCAGCATTTT
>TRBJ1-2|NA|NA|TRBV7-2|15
CASSALRWGFDGYTF
TGTGCCAGCAGCGCCTTGCGATGGGGTTTCGATGGCTACACCTTC
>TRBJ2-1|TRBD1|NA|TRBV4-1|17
CASSQARLRDRDNEQFF
TGCGCCAGCAGCCAAGCGAGACTCCGGGACAGGGACAATGAGCAGTTCTTC
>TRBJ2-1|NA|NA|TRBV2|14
CASSFRASYNEQFF
TGTGCCAGCAGTTTTCGCGCCTCCTACAATGAGCAGTTCTTC
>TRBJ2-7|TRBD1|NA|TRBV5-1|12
CASSQYGQGQYF
TGCGCCAGCAGCCAATACGGACAGGGACAGTACTTC
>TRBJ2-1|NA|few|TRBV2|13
CAALRGTTKEQFF
TGTGCCGCGCTAAGGGGCACAACAAAGGAGCAGTTCTTC
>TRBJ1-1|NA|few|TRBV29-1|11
CSVETSGEAFF
TGCAGCGTTGAGACTTCAGGCGAAGCTTTCTTT
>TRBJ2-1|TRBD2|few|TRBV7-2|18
CASSLGLAGVPGYNEQFF
TGTGCCAGCAGCTTAGGACTAGCGGGGGTCCCGGGGTACAATGAGCAGTTCTTC
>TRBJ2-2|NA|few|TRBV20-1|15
CSASILGERTGELFF
TGCAGTGCTAGTATATTGGGGGAACGCACCGGGGAGCTGTTTTTT
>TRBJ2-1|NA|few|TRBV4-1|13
CASSQDQPTKQFF
TGCGCCAGCAGCCAAGATCAGCCCACCAAGCAGTTCTTC
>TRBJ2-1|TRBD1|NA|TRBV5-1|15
CASSSGQGEGGEQFF
TGCGCCAGCAGCTCCGGACAGGGGGAAGGGGGTGAGCAGTTCTTC
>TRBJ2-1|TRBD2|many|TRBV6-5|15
CASRDRDYSYNEQFF
TGTGCCAGCCGGGACCGGGACTATTCCTACAATGAGCAGTTCTTC